Listed here is a single TCR beta chain. The junction shows a germline mismatch at one end, possibly a read error. This record belongs to a study of OX40 agonist ivuxolimab in advanced cancers. For the study at large: Of the participants, under 50% had some prior anti-PD-1, anti-PD-L1 or anti-CTLA-4 therapy, which was allowed.

TCRdb's table, derived via immunoSEQ multiplex PCR, lists solely in-frame clones and lacks some. The sample yields approximately 69,000 clones, around 88% seen once. The CDR3 has 13 residues. Germline V gene lookup returns CDR1 KGHSH and CDR2 LQKENI. The timepoints at which blood was sampled were baseline, cycle 4 day 1, and cycle 7 day 1. This receptor was identified in an adult with an advanced solid tumor such as melanoma, head and neck, liver or kidney cancer. Specimen: CD4+ or CD8+ T cells sorted from blood, collected in a trial of the OX40 agonist ivuxolimab. The rearrangement links TRBV18 to TRBJ1-2; no definite D call. CDR3 region: CASSPPSAATSAF. The CDR3, as DNA: TGTGCCAGCTCACCACCTTCGGCTGCCACCTCTGCCTTC.